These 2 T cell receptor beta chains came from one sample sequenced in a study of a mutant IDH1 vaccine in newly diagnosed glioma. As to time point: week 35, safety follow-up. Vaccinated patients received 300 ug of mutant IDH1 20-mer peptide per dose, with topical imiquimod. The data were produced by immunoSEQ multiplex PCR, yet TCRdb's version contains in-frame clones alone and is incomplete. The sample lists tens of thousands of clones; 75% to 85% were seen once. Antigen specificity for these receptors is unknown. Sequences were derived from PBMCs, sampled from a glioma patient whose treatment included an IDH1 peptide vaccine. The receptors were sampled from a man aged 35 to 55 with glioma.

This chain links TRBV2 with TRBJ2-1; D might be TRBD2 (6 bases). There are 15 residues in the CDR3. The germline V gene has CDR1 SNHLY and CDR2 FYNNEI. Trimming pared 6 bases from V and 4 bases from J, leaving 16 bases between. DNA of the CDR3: TGTGCCAGCAGGGGGCGGGCTAGCGAGTACAATGAGCAGTTCTTC. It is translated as CASRGRASEYNEQFF.

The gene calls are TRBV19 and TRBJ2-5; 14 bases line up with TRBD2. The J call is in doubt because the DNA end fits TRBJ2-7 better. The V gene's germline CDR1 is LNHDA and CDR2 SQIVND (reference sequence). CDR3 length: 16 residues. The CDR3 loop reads CASSPGLAGGAYEQYF. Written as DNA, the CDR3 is TGTGCCAGTAGTCCTGGACTAGCGGGAGGCGCCTACGAGCAGTACTTC.